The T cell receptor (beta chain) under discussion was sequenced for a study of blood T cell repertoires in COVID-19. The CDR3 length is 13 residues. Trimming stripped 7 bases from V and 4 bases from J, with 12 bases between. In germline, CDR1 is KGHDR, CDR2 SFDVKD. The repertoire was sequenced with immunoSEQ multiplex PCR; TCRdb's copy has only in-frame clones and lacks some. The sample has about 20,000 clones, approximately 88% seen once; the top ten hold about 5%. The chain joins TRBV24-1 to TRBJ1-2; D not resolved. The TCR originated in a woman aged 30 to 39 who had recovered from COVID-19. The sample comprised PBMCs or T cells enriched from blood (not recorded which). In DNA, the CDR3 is TGTGCCACCAGCTCTCCGAGCGGCTATGGCTACACCTTC. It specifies CATSSPSGYGYTF.